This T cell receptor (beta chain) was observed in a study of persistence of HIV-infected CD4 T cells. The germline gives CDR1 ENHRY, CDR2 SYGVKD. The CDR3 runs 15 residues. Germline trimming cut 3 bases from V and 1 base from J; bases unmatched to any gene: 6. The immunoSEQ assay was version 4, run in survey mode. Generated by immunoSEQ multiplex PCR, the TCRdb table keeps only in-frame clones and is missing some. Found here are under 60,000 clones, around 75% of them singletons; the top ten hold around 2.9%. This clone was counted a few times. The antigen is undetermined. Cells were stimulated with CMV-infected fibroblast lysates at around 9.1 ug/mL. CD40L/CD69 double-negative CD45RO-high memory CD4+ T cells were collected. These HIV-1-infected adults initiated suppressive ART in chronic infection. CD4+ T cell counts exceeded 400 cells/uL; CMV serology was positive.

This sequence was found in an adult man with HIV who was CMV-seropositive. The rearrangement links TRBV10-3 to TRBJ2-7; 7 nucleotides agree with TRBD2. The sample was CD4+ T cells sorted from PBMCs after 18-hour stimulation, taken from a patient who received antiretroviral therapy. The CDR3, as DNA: TGTGCCATCAGTGACGGCGGGAGCAGGTCCTACGAGCAGTACTTC. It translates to CAISDGGSRSYEQYF.